What follows is one TCR beta chain and its context. This sample is drawn from a study of blood T cell repertoires in COVID-19. Per the original methods: By means of reference gene primer amplification, nucleated cell counts were estimated. The assay was immunoSEQ multiplex PCR, and TCRdb's table has in-frame clones only and misses some. That table furnishes V, J and clone size, whereas the DNA furnished D and trimming. Of 96,000 or so clones in the sample, around nine tenths were seen once. The origin of this receptor is a woman at least 80 years old with acute or convalescent COVID-19. Source material: peripheral blood.

Here the CDR3 DNA reads TGTGCCAGCAGCTTTCTTCAGGGATCTGGGGCCAACGTCCTGACTTTC. Translated: CASSFLQGSGANVLTF. The rearrangement joins TRBV11-2 to TRBJ2-6; D is perhaps TRBD1 (5 bases). The CDR3 length is 16 residues. Germline CDR1 and CDR2: SGHAT and FQNNGV. Between the trimmed V and J ends, which lost 3 bases and 1 base, there was a span of 10 bases. Drawing the rest from reference TRBV11-2 and TRBJ2-6, the complete variable domain is EAGVAQSPRYKIIEKRQSVAFWCNPISGHATLYWYQQILGQGPKLLIQFQNNGVVDDSQLPKDRFSAERLKGVDSTLKIQPAKLEDSAVYLCASSFLQGSGANVLTFGAGSRLTVL.